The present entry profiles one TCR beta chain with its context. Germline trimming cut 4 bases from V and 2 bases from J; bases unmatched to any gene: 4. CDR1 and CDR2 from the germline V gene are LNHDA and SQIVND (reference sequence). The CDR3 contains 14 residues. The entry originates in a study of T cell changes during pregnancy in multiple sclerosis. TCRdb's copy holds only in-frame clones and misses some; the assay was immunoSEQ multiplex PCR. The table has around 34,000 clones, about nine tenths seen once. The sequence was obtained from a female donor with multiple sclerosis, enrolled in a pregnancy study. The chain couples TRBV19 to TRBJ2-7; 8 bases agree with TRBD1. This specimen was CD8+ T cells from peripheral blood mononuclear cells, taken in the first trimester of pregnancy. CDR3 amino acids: CASSTQGVAYEQYF. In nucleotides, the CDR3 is TGTGCCAGTAGTACACAGGGGGTGGCCTACGAGCAGTACTTC.